Included here is one TCR beta chain sequence, with context. The antigen remains unidentified. This entry comes from a study of T cells after posttransplantation cyclophosphamide. Per the germline V gene, CDR1 is SEHNR and CDR2 is FQNEAQ (reference sequence). The CDR3 is 16 residues long. V shed 4 bases, J shed 3 bases, and the junction held 5 bases outside the gene matches. Whole-study results and caveats: Later post-transplant blood repertoires were often dominated by donor CD8+ memory clones. Blood and skin or GI T cell repertoires showed limited TRB overlap.

Sampled 1 year posttransplant, controls received myeloablative marrow transplants, methotrexate and a calcineurin inhibitor. TCRdb's copy holds only in-frame clones and misses some; the assay was immunoSEQ multiplex PCR. The sample has roughly 15,000 clones, approximately 78% seen once. V and J are TRBV7-9 and TRBJ2-1, with 11 bases aligning to TRBD2. Sequencing used PBMCs, obtained 410 to 450 days after allogeneic stem cell transplant with calcineurin inhibitor and methotrexate. This receptor was obtained from a young adult male patient who received an allogeneic stem cell transplant from an unrelated donor, was CMV-positive, and had acute and chronic GVHD. Part of the T cells may come from the graft donor. Here the CDR3 DNA reads TGTGCCAGCAGCTCCTATAGCGGGAGGGTCTACAATGAGCAGTTCTTC. Translated: CASSSYSGRVYNEQFF.